Each of the 21 T cell receptor beta chains below was sequenced from the same sample in a study of OX40 agonist ivuxolimab in advanced cancers. Profiled with immunoSEQ multiplex PCR; TCRdb holds only in-frame clones, not every one. The data show about 35,000 clones, about 74% seen once. The sequencing here drew on CD4+ or CD8+ T cells sorted from blood, taken in a trial of the OX40 agonist ivuxolimab. These receptor sequences come from an adult with an advanced solid tumor such as melanoma, head and neck, liver or kidney cancer.

This clone was detected only a few times. The genes are TRBV19 and TRBJ1-4, with 8 nucleotides matching TRBD1. Germline V gene data show CDR1 as LNHDA and CDR2 as SQIVND (reference sequence). The J segment lost 3 bases and the V segment lost 3 bases, leaving 3 bases of the junction unmatched. CDR3 size: 15 residues. The CDR3 region has the DNA TGTGCCAGTAGTATGTCGACAGGGGCTAATGAAAAACTGTTTTTT. Translation: CASSMSTGANEKLFF.

This clone is medium-sized. The DNA of the CDR3 is TGTGCCAGCAGTTCCCTCGGGCAGGGCCCTCGGGGCTACACCTTC. It codes for CASSSLGQGPRGYTF. V usage is TRBV6-5 and J usage is TRBJ1-2, with D possibly matching TRBD1 (5 bases). Trimming took 4 bases from V and 8 from J, leaving 20 bases between them. The V gene's germline CDR1 is MNHEY and CDR2 SVGAGI. This CDR3 contains 15 residues.

For the CDR3, the DNA is TGTGCCATCAGTGATCAAATTGGGGTGGCGTCCTACGAGCAGTACTTC. Encoded protein: CAISDQIGVASYEQYF. This rearrangement joins TRBV10-3 to TRBJ2-7; D call uncertain. Germline V CDR1 and CDR2: ENHRY, SYGVKD. V shed 3 bases and J shed 1 base, with 16 bases lying between them. The CDR3 consists of 16 residues.

The chain links TRBV5-6 to TRBJ1-5; no clear D gene. The V gene lost 2 bases and the J gene lost 4 bases, with 10 bases spanning the gap. Germline loops: CDR1 SGHDT, CDR2 YYEEEE. The CDR3 is 14 amino acids. CDR3 coding DNA: TGTGCCAGCAGCTTTTCGGGTTTGAATCAGCCCCAGCATTTT. This gives the protein CASSFSGLNQPQHF.

The rearrangement joins TRBV5-4 to TRBJ1-5; TRBD1 matches 7 bases. The V gene end was trimmed by 2 bases and the J gene end by 4 bases; junction bases not matched to a gene: 6. This CDR3 contains 15 residues. The germline gives CDR1 SGHNT, CDR2 YYREEE (reference sequence). CDR3 protein: CASSFGGGQNQPQHF. The CDR3 DNA is TGTGCCAGCAGCTTCGGAGGGGGCCAGAATCAGCCCCAGCATTTT.

The J gene is TRBJ1-1, the V gene TRBV30; perhaps TRBD1 as D (6 bases). The CDR3 spans 16 residues. Trimming took 0 bases from V and 0 from J, leaving 14 bases between them. The V gene's germline CDR1 is GTSNPN and CDR2 SVGIG (reference sequence). The DNA of the CDR3 is TGTGCCTGGAGTGTACCCACAGGGCTCATGAACACTGAAGCTTTCTTT. It yields the protein CAWSVPTGLMNTEAFF.

The rearrangement uses TRBV11-2 and TRBJ1-1; TRBD1 matches at 8 bases. The CDR3 runs 11 residues. Germline V CDR1 and CDR2: SGHAT, FQNNGV. With V trimmed by 5 bases and J by 9 bases, 2 bases remained unmatched. CDR3 in DNA: TGTGCCAGCAGCAGGGACAGGAAAGCTTTCTTT. Residues: CASSRDRKAFF.

This chain links TRBV7-7 with TRBJ2-3, with 10 nucleotides matching TRBD2. The CDR3 runs to 16 residues. Germline V CDR1 and CDR2: SSHAT, FNYEAQ (reference sequence). Trimming cost V 5 bases and J 2 bases; bases outside gene matches: 7. The chain's CDR3 is CASSPTSGASTDTQYF. CDR3 DNA: TGTGCCAGCAGCCCAACTAGCGGGGCATCCACAGATACGCAGTATTTT. Based on the CDR3 plus reference TRBV7-7 and TRBJ2-3, the full variable domain is GAGVSQSPRYKVTKRGQDVTLRCDPISSHATLYWYQQALGQGPEFLTYFNYEAQPDKSGLPSDRFSAERPEGSISTLTIQRTEQRDSAMYRCASSPTSGASTDTQYFGPGTRLTVL.

The chain has TRBV2 and TRBJ1-1; D gene ambiguous. Germline V gene sequence: CDR1 SNHLY, CDR2 FYNNEI. Between the trimmed V and J ends, which lost 7 bases and 4 bases, there was a span of 19 bases. CDR3 length: 15 residues. As DNA, the CDR3 is TGTGCCAGCATTGGGGTTTCTGGGGAGGGCACTGAAGCTTTCTTT. As protein: CASIGVSGEGTEAFF.

This chain joins TRBV5-1 and TRBJ1-2; D may be TRBD1 (5 bases). V gave up 0 bases and J gave up 4 bases, with 13 bases separating them. The CDR3 totals 15 residues. CDR1 and CDR2 from the germline V gene are SGHRS and YFSETQ. CDR3 sequence: CASSLGQGSSYGYTF. CDR3 DNA: TGCGCCAGCAGCTTGGGGCAGGGAAGTAGCTATGGCTACACCTTC.

This sequence joins TRBV19 and TRBJ1-1, with D maybe TRBD1 (5 bases). The V gene lost 7 bases and the J gene lost 11 bases, with 23 bases spanning the gap. Germline-derived CDR1 and CDR2 are LNHDA and SQIVND (reference sequence). The CDR3 contains 14 residues. CDR3 sequence: CASMDWFQGGGAFF. CDR3 bases: TGTGCCAGTATGGATTGGTTTCAGGGCGGTGGGGCTTTCTTT.

CDR3 sequence reads: CASNRQGFYNEQFF. The CDR3 bases are TGTGCCAGCAATCGACAGGGGTTTTACAATGAGCAGTTCTTC. This sequence joins TRBV27 and TRBJ2-1, with 8 bases aligning to TRBD1. V was clipped by 7 bases and J by 4 bases; unmatched bases: 6. The CDR3 sequence is 14 residues long. Germline CDR1 is MNHEY and CDR2 is SMNVEV (reference sequence).

Points on this clone: One end of the junction does not line up with germline, which may come from a read error. The CDR3 nucleotides read TGTGCCAGCAGGGTCAGGGATAAATCACCCCTCCACTTT. Its translation: CASRVRDKSPLHF. The V gene is TRBV6-5, the J gene TRBJ1-6, with D tentatively TRBD1 (5 bases). Germline-derived CDR1 and CDR2 are MNHEY and SVGAGI. The CDR3 runs to 13 residues.

The sample holds a few counts of this clone. The chain has TRBV29-1 and TRBJ1-2; a weak D match, TRBD1 (5 bases). The V and J ends lost 7 bases and 9 bases respectively, with 21 bases between them. Per the germline V gene, CDR1 is SQVTM and CDR2 is ANQGSEA. CDR3 length: 13 residues. Written as DNA, the CDR3 is TGCAGCGAGGCCCCGTGGGGGGAGAGTAGCTACACCTTC. Encoded protein: CSEAPWGESSYTF.

The chain recombines TRBV7-2 with TRBJ2-2; D is possibly TRBD2 (7 bases). CDR1 and CDR2 (germline): SGHTA, FQGNSA. V lost 1 base and J 7 bases, leaving 13 bases between the germline ends. The CDR3 sequence is 15 residues long. CDR3 amino acids: CASSLVGGALGELFF. DNA of the CDR3: TGTGCCAGCAGCTTAGTTGGGGGGGCCCTCGGGGAGCTGTTTTTT.

This clone has more than one count but fewer than ten. V is TRBV19 and J is TRBJ2-1, with D possibly matching TRBD1 (6 bases). Germline CDR1 reads LNHDA; CDR2 reads SQIVND (reference sequence). This CDR3 comprises 18 residues. V shed 3 bases and J shed 2 bases, with 20 bases lying between them. CDR3 sequence reads: CASSMSPLQGWTYNEQFF. CDR3 DNA: TGTGCCAGTAGTATGTCGCCCCTACAGGGATGGACCTACAATGAGCAGTTCTTC.

This chain links TRBV5-1 with TRBJ2-1; a weak D match, TRBD2 (7 bases). CDR1 is SGHRS, CDR2 YFSETQ, per germline. V was shortened by 0 bases and J by 10 bases, with 17 bases between the two germline ends. This CDR3 comprises 15 residues. In DNA, the CDR3 is TGCGCCAGCAGCTTGGCCCCTGGGGGGGCGAAAGAGCAGTTCTTC. Translated, it gives CASSLAPGGAKEQFF.

The chain joins TRBV9 to TRBJ2-5; maybe TRBD2 (5 bases). Germline CDR1 and CDR2: SGDLS and YYNGEE. There are 14 residues in the CDR3. The V and J ends lost 0 bases and 5 bases respectively, with 11 bases between them. This CDR3 reads CASSVARGAETQYF. DNA for the CDR3: TGTGCCAGCAGCGTAGCTCGGGGTGCGGAGACCCAGTACTTC.

The chain employs TRBV5-1 and TRBJ2-1; D gene ambiguous. Trimming left V 0 bases short and J 5 bases short, with 6 bases between. This CDR3 comprises 13 residues. Germline V gives CDR1 SGHRS, CDR2 YFSETQ. CDR3 nucleotides: TGCGCCAGCAGCTTGGGACCCGACAATGAGCAGTTCTTC. This sequence encodes CASSLGPDNEQFF.

The chain joins TRBV4-2 to TRBJ1-4, with no clear D. The CDR3 has 14 amino acids. Trimming pared 1 base from V and 8 bases from J, leaving 11 bases between. The germline V gene has CDR1 LGHNA and CDR2 YNFKEQ. The CDR3 loop reads CASSQASGGEKLFF. CDR3 nucleotides: TGTGCCAGCAGCCAAGCCTCGGGTGGCGAAAAACTGTTTTTT.

The table lists this clone with a few counts. The chain combines TRBV7-9 with TRBJ1-2, with TRBD1 matching 9 bases. Germline trimming cut 4 bases from V and 8 bases from J; bases unmatched to any gene: 5. Germline assignment: CDR1 SEHNR and CDR2 FQNEAQ (reference sequence). The CDR3 runs 13 residues. The CDR3 loop is CASSSGTGHGYTF. The CDR3 coding sequence is TGTGCCAGCAGCTCCGGGACAGGGCACGGCTACACCTTC.